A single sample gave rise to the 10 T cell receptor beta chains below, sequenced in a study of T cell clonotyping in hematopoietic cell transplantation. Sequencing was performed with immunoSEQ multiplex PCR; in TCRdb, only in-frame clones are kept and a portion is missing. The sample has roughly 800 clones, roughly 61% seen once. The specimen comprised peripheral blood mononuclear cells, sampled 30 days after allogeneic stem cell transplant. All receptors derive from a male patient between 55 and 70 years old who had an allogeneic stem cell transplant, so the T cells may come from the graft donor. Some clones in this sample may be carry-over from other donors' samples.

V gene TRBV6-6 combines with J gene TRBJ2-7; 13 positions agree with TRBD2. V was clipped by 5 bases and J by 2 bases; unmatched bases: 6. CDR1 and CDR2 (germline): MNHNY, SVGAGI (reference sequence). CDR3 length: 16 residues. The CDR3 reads CASSPGLAGFPYEQYF. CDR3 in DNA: TGTGCCAGCAGTCCGGGACTAGCGGGGTTCCCCTACGAGCAGTACTTC.

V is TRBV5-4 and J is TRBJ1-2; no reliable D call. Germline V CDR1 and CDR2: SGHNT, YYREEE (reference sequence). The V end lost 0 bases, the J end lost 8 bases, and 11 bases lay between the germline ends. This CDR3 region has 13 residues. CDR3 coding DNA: TGTGCCAGCAGCTTGGGCGGCCGTACGGGCTACACCTTC. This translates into CASSLGGRTGYTF.

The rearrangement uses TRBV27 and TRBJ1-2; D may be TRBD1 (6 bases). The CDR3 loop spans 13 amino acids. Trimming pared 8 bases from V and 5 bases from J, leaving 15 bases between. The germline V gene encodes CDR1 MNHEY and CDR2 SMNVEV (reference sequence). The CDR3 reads CASWTSRGYGYTF. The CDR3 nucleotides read TGTGCCAGCTGGACTTCGAGGGGGTATGGCTACACCTTC.

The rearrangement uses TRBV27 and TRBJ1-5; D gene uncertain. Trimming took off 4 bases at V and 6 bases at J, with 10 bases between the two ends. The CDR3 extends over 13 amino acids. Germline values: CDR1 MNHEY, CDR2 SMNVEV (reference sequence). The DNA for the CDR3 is TGTGCCAGCAGTTATAGGGAGGGTCAGCCCCAGCATTTT. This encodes CASSYREGQPQHF.

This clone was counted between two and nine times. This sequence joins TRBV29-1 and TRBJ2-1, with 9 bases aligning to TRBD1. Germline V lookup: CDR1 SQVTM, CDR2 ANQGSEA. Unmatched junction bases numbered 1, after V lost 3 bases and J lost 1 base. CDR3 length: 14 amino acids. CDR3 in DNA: TGCAGCGTTGAGGGACAGGGATCCTACAATGAGCAGTTCTTC. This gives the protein CSVEGQGSYNEQFF.

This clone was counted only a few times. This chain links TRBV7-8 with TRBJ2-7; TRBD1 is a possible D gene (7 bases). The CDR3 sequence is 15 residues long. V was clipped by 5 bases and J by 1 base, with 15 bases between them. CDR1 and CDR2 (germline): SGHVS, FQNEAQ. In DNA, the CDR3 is TGTGCCAGCAGCCTCTATTCAGGGGGGTCCTACGAGCAGTACTTC. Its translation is CASSLYSGGSYEQYF.

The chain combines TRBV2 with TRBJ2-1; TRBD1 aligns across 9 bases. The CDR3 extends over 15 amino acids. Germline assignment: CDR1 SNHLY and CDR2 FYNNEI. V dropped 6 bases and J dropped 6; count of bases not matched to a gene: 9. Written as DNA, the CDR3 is TGTGCCAGCAGCGCCGGGACAGGGACCTTCAATGAGCAGTTCTTC. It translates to CASSAGTGTFNEQFF.

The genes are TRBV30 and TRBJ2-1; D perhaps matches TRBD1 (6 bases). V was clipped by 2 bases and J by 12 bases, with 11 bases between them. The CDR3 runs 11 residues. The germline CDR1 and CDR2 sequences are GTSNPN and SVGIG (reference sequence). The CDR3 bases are TGTGCCTGGAGTCTGGGGGCGCCGCAGTTCTTC. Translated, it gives CAWSLGAPQFF.

The CDR3 region is CASRTGQFSYEQYF. The DNA of the CDR3 is TGTGCCAGCAGGACAGGGCAGTTCTCCTACGAGCAGTACTTC. The chain uses TRBV6-5 and TRBJ2-7; TRBD1 aligns across 7 bases. V trimming: 6 bases; J trimming: 0 bases; junction bases outside the gene matches: 5. The CDR3 loop spans 14 amino acids. Germline loops: CDR1 MNHEY, CDR2 SVGAGI.

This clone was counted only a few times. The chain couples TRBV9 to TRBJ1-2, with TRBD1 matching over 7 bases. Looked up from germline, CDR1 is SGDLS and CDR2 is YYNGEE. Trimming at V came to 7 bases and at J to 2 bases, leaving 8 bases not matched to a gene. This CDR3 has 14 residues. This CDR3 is CASGRQGTNYGYTF. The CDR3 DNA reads TGTGCCAGCGGACGACAGGGAACCAACTATGGCTACACCTTC. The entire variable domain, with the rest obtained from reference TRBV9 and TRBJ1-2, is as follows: DSGVTQTPKHLITATGQRVTLRCSPRSGDLSVYWYQQSLDQGLQFLIQYYNGEERAKGNILERFSAQQFPDLHSELNLSSLELGDSALYFCASGRQGTNYGYTFGSGTRLTVV.